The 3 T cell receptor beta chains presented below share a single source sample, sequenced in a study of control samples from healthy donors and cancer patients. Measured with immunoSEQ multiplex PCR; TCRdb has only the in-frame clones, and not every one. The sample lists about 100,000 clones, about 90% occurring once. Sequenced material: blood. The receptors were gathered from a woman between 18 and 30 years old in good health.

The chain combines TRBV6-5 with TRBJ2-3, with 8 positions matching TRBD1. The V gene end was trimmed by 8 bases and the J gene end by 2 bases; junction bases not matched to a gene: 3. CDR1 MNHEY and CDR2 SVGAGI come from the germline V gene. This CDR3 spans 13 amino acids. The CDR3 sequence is CASRTGLTDTQYF. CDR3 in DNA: TGTGCCAGCCGGACAGGGCTCACAGATACGCAGTATTTT.

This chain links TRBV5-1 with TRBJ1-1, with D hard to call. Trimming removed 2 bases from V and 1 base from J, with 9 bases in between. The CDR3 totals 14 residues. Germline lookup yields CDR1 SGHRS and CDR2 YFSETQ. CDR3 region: CASSFWSQNTEAFF. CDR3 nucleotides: TGCGCCAGCAGCTTTTGGAGCCAGAACACTGAAGCTTTCTTT.

CDR3 loop: CASSLGRADGYTF. The CDR3 DNA reads as TGTGCCAGCAGTTTAGGCAGGGCGGATGGCTACACCTTC. V gene TRBV12-3 or TRBV12-4 combines with J gene TRBJ1-2; D perhaps matches TRBD1 (5 bases). The CDR3 runs to 13 residues. V was shortened by 1 base and J by 6 bases, with 9 bases between the two germline ends.